This record concerns one TCR beta chain sequence. Its antigen is currently unknown. This specimen belongs to a study of shared clonotypes between healthy human individuals. Study results and caveats: Genetic and exposure-history diversity was limited by the few donors. When compared with the clonotypes that were shared by all four sorted-subset donors, the non-shared clonotypes turned out to have lower generation probabilities.

Assay used: immunoSEQ multiplex PCR; TCRdb lists only in-frame clones, some missing. The sample holds 600,000 to 750,000 clones, over 60% seen once. The CDR3 runs 15 residues. From germline, CDR1 is MNHNY and CDR2 SVGAGI (reference sequence). V lost 0 bases to trimming and J lost 3 bases, with 8 bases between them. The sequenced sample was memory CD4+ T cells sorted from blood. The subset was: CD45RA-negative fraction. The clonotype comes from a woman in her twenties or thirties in good health. The chain is built from TRBV6-6 and TRBJ2-2, with a weak D call TRBD1 (5 bases). The CDR3 spells CASSYSGRDTGELFF. CDR3 nucleotides: TGTGCCAGCAGTTACTCTGGCAGGGACACCGGGGAGCTGTTTTTT.